These 17 T cell receptor beta chains were sequenced from one sample in a study of blood T cell repertoires in COVID-19. The assay was immunoSEQ multiplex PCR, and TCRdb's table has in-frame clones only and misses some. The table includes 80,000 or so clones, about 73% detected once. Material: peripheral blood. These receptors were taken from a man in his forties or fifties with active or convalescent COVID-19.

V is TRBV3-1 (or the pseudogene TRBV3-2) and J is TRBJ2-2; D might be TRBD2 (6 bases). V was shortened by 0 bases and J by 4 bases, with 12 bases between the two germline ends. The CDR3 sequence is 16 residues long. Germline V gives CDR1 LGHDT, CDR2 YNNKEL (reference sequence). The CDR3 here is CASSQERRAGTGELFF. In DNA form, the CDR3 reads TGTGCCAGCAGCCAAGAAAGACGAGCGGGCACCGGGGAGCTGTTTTTT.

The chain links TRBV6-5 to TRBJ2-7; 7 bases fit TRBD1. This CDR3 comprises 14 residues. J was trimmed by 5 bases and V by 6 bases; bases with no gene match: 10. Germline CDR1 and CDR2: MNHEY and SVGAGI. The CDR3 DNA reads as TGTGCCAGCAGGGATTACAGGGGTATCGACGAGCAGTACTTC. Its protein is CASRDYRGIDEQYF.

As DNA, the CDR3 is TGTGCCAGCAGCCTCGTTCCACAGGGGGCGCATGTTAATTCACCCCTCCACTTT. Encoded protein: CASSLVPQGAHVNSPLHF. The chain is built from TRBV7-3 and TRBJ1-6; TRBD1 aligns across 9 bases. Germline CDR1 SGHTA, CDR2 FQGTGA. Losses at the gene ends were 5 bases for V and 6 bases for J; bases not matched to a gene: 14. The CDR3 length is 18 residues. The complete variable domain, with remaining parts taken from reference TRBV7-3 and TRBJ1-6, reads GAGVSQTPSNKVTEKGKYVELRCDPISGHTALYWYRQSLGQGPEFLIYFQGTGAADDSGLPNDRFFAVRPEGSVSTLKIQRTERGDSAVYLCASSLVPQGAHVNSPLHFGNGTRLTVT.

The rearrangement uses TRBV5-4 and TRBJ2-2, with D possibly TRBD1 on 5 matching bases. From germline, CDR1 is SGHNT and CDR2 YYREEE (reference sequence). Deletions cut 2 bases from V and 3 bases from J, with 11 bases between. The CDR3 has 15 residues. For the CDR3, the DNA is TGTGCCAGCAGCTTCGACAGCACAGACACCGGGGAGCTGTTTTTT. Protein product: CASSFDSTDTGELFF.

This chain links TRBV5-1 with TRBJ2-5; 7 bases agree with TRBD1. The CDR3 extends over 14 amino acids. The V gene's germline CDR1 is SGHRS and CDR2 YFSETQ. After removal of 3 bases from V and 5 bases from J, the junction contained 7 bases not matched to a gene. The CDR3 loop reads CASSSRQGFETQYF. CDR3 DNA sequence: TGCGCCAGCAGCTCTAGACAGGGATTTGAGACCCAGTACTTC.

This clone was recorded a few times. The chain is built from TRBV5-8 and TRBJ1-5; a weak D match, TRBD1 (5 bases). V lost 4 bases, J lost 6 bases, and 14 bases lay in between. Per the germline V gene, CDR1 is SGHTS and CDR2 is YDEGEE. This CDR3 has 14 amino acids. This chain's CDR3 is CASSRWGSGQPQHF. In DNA form, the CDR3 reads TGTGCCAGCAGCCGGTGGGGCTCAGGTCAGCCCCAGCATTTT. Using reference TRBV5-8 and TRBJ1-5 for the parts outside the CDR3, the full variable domain is EAGVTQSPTHLIKTRGQQATLRCSPISGHTSVYWYQQALGLGLQFLLWYDEGEERNRGNFPPRFSGRQFPNYSSELNVNALELEDSALYLCASSRWGSGQPQHFGDGTRLSIL.

The chain carries TRBV3-1 (or the pseudogene TRBV3-2) and TRBJ1-3; 7 nucleotides agree with TRBD1. V lost 4 bases to trimming and J lost 3 bases; unmatched junction nucleotides: 15. Germline assignment: CDR1 LGHDT and CDR2 YNNKEL (reference sequence). The CDR3 loop spans 18 amino acids. Here the CDR3 DNA reads TGTGCCAGCAGCCGGCGGGGGGCCGGAGGGGGCGTTGGAAACACCATATATTTT. Its translation: CASSRRGAGGGVGNTIYF.

In DNA, the CDR3 is TGTGCCAGCAGCCCGGGGACAGGGGACTATGGCTACACCTTC. It encodes CASSPGTGDYGYTF. This sequence joins TRBV7-8 and TRBJ1-2; 10 bases line up with TRBD1. The CDR3 extends over 14 amino acids. Germline CDR1 and CDR2: SGHVS and FQNEAQ. Trimming cost V 5 bases and J 3 bases; bases outside gene matches: 3.

The chain carries TRBV7-2 and TRBJ2-7; 7 bases align to TRBD2. CDR1 is SGHTA and CDR2 is FQGNSA in the germline V gene. Trimming cost V 0 bases and J 2 bases; bases outside gene matches: 4. This CDR3 region has 15 residues. CDR3 sequence reads: CASSLAGGSPYEQYF. The DNA for the CDR3 is TGTGCCAGCAGCTTAGCGGGGGGGTCCCCCTACGAGCAGTACTTC. Full variable domain (remainder filled in from reference TRBV7-2 and TRBJ2-7): GAGVSQSPSNKVTEKGKDVELRCDPISGHTALYWYRQSLGQGLEFLIYFQGNSAPDKSGLPSDRFSAERTGGSVSTLTIQRTQQEDSAVYLCASSLAGGSPYEQYFGPGTRLTVT.

The chain carries TRBV5-4 and TRBJ2-7; 9 bases align to TRBD2. The germline V gene has CDR1 SGHNT and CDR2 YYREEE (reference sequence). This CDR3 has 15 amino acids. V shed 0 bases, J shed 2 bases, and the junction held 3 bases outside the gene matches. The CDR3 coding sequence is TGTGCCAGCAGCTTGGTGGGCGGGGGGGCCTACGAGCAGTACTTC. Protein product: CASSLVGGGAYEQYF.

This chain uses TRBV4-2 with TRBJ2-5, with 12 nucleotides matching TRBD2. CDR3 size: 18 residues. With 0 bases clipped from V and 2 bases from J, the junction kept 7 bases outside the gene matches. Germline V gives CDR1 LGHNA, CDR2 YNFKEQ. The CDR3, as DNA: TGTGCCAGCAGCCAAGATATAGGGACTAGCGGGCATCAAGAGACCCAGTACTTC. Amino acids: CASSQDIGTSGHQETQYF.

This clone was counted only a few times. The V gene is TRBV5-6, the J gene TRBJ2-7; no reliable D call. The germline V gene encodes CDR1 SGHDT and CDR2 YYEEEE. The CDR3 consists of 14 residues. Trimming removed 1 base from V and 0 bases from J, with 8 bases in between. CDR3 sequence: CASSLLHSSYEQYF. CDR3 nucleotide sequence: TGTGCCAGCAGCTTGCTTCACAGCTCCTACGAGCAGTACTTC.

The V call is TRBV28, the J call TRBJ2-4; 9 nucleotides align to TRBD2. The CDR3 has 15 residues. V lost 5 bases to trimming and J lost 9 bases; unmatched junction nucleotides: 11. Germline V gene sequence: CDR1 MDHEN, CDR2 SYDVKM. The DNA of the CDR3 is TGTGCCAGCAGTCCCCCGCGGGGGGGGGTAGGCATTCAGTACTTC. The encoded protein is CASSPPRGGVGIQYF.

The J gene is TRBJ2-1, the V gene TRBV6-6; 10 bases are shared with TRBD1. Germline CDR1 is MNHNY and CDR2 is SVGAGI (reference sequence). J gave up 9 bases and V 7 bases, and 9 bases lay outside the gene matches. The CDR3 has 14 amino acids. CDR3 region: CASNPSGQGIEQFF. CDR3 coding DNA: TGTGCCAGCAACCCCTCGGGACAGGGGATTGAGCAGTTCTTC.

The chain couples TRBV7-9 to TRBJ1-5; D unclear. V was cut by 1 base and J by 0 bases, with 10 bases left in between. In germline, CDR1 is SEHNR, CDR2 FQNEAQ (reference sequence). The CDR3 runs 16 residues. The chain's CDR3 is CASSLEPGGSNQPQHF. CDR3 bases: TGTGCCAGCAGCTTAGAGCCAGGAGGTAGCAATCAGCCCCAGCATTTT.

V and J are TRBV19 and TRBJ1-5; D is possibly TRBD1 (6 bases). Between the trimmed V and J ends, which lost 8 bases and 2 bases, there was a span of 16 bases. Germline V gives CDR1 LNHDA, CDR2 SQIVND (reference sequence). This CDR3 contains 15 residues. The CDR3, as DNA: TGTGCCAGTCGGCAGGACAGCTCTGGCAATCAGCCCCAGCATTTT. This gives the protein CASRQDSSGNQPQHF. Together with reference TRBV19 and TRBJ1-5, the CDR3 gives the full variable domain: DGGITQSPKYLFRKEGQNVTLSCEQNLNHDAMYWYRQDPGQGLRLIYYSQIVNDFQKGDIAEGYSVSREKKESFPLTVTSAQKNPTAFYLCASRQDSSGNQPQHFGDGTRLSIL.

V usage is TRBV6-7 and J usage is TRBJ2-7, with 7 nucleotides matching TRBD2. TRBV6-7 is an ORF, and what it does is uncertain. There are 14 residues in the CDR3. With V trimmed by 4 bases and J by 3 bases, 6 bases remained unmatched. The CDR3 sequence is CASSFGGGDYEQYF. In nucleotides, the CDR3 is TGTGCCAGCAGTTTTGGCGGGGGAGACTACGAGCAGTACTTC.